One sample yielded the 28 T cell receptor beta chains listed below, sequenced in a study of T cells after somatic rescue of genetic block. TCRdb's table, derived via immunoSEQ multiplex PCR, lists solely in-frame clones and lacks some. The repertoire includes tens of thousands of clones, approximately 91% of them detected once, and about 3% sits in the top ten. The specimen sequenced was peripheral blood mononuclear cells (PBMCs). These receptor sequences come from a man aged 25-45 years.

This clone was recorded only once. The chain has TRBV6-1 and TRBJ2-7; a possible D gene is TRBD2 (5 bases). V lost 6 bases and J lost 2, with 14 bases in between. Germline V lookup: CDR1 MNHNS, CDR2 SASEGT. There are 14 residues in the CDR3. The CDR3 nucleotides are TGTGCCAGCAGGAGACTAATGGGCGCCTACGAGCAGTACTTC. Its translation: CASRRLMGAYEQYF.

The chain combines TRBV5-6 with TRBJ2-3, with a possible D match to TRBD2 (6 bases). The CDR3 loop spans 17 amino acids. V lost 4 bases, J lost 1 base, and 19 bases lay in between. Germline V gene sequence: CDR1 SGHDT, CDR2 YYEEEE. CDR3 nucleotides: TGTGCCAGCAGCCGCTCGCGGGTGGGAGGTGGCACAGATACGCAGTATTTT. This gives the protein CASSRSRVGGGTDTQYF.

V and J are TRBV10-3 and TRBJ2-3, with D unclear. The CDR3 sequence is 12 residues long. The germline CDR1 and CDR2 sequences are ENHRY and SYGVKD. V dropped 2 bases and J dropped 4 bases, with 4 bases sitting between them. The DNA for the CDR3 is TGTGCCATCAGTGAGAGGGCAGATACGCAGTATTTT. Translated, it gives CAISERADTQYF.

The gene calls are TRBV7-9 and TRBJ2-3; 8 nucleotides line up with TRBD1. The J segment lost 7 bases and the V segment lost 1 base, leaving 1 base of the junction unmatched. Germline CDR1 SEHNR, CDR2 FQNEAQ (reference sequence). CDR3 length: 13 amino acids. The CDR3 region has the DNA TGTGCCAGCAGCTTAGGGACAGGGAATACGCAGTATTTT. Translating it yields CASSLGTGNTQYF.

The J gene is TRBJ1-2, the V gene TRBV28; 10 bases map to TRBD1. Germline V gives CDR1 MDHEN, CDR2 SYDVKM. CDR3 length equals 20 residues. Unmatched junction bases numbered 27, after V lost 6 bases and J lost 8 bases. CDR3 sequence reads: CASSLFSYGGTGASYVGYTF. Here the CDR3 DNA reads TGTGCCAGCAGCCTTTTCTCCTATGGGGGGACAGGGGCGTCATACGTGGGCTACACCTTC.

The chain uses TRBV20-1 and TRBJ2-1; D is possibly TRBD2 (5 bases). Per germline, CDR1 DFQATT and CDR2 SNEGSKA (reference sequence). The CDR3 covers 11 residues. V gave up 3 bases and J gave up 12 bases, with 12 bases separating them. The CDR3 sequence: CSARVVSGQFF. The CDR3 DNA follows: TGCAGTGCTAGGGTGGTGAGCGGGCAGTTCTTC.

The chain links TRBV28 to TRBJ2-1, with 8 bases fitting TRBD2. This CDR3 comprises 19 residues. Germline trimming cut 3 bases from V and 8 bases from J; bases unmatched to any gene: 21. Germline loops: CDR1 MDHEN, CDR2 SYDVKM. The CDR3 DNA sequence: TGTGCCAGCAGTTTCACAGGGACGTTAGCGGGAAGTTTCCCGGATGAGCAGTTCTTC. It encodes CASSFTGTLAGSFPDEQFF.

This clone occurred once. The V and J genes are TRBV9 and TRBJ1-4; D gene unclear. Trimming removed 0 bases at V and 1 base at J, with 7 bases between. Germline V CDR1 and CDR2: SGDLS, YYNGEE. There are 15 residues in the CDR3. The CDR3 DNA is TGTGCCAGCAGCGTAGCCGGGCAAACTAATGAAAAACTGTTTTTT. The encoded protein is CASSVAGQTNEKLFF.

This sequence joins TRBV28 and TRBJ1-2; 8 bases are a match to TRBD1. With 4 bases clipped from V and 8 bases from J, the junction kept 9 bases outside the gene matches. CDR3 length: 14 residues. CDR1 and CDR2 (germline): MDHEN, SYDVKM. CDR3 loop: CASSSQDRVGGYTF. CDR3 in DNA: TGTGCCAGCAGTTCACAGGACAGGGTCGGCGGCTACACCTTC.

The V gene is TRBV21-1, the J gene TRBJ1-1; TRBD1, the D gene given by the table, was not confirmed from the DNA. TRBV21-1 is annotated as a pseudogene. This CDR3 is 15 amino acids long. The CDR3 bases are TGTGCCAGCAGCAAGTACGCCAGGGGGCAAGCTGAAGCTTTCTTT. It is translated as CASSKYARGQAEAFF.

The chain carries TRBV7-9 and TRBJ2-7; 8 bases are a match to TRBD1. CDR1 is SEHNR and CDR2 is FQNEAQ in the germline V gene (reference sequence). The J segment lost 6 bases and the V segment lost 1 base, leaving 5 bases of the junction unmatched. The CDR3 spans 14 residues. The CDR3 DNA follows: TGTGCCAGCAGCTTAGGGACAGGGACCGCCGAGCAGTACTTC. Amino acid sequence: CASSLGTGTAEQYF. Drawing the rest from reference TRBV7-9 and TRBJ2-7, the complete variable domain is DTGVSQNPRHKITKRGQNVTFRCDPISEHNRLYWYRQTLGQGPEFLTYFQNEAQLEKSRLLSDRFSAERPKGSFSTLEIQRTEQGDSAMYLCASSLGTGTAEQYFGPGTRLTVT.

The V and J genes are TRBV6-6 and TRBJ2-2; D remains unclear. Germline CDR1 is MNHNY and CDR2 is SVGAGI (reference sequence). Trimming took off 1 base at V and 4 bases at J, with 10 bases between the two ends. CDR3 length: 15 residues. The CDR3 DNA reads TGTGCCAGCAGTTACTACCTCCAGACCACCGGGGAGCTGTTTTTT. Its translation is CASSYYLQTTGELFF.

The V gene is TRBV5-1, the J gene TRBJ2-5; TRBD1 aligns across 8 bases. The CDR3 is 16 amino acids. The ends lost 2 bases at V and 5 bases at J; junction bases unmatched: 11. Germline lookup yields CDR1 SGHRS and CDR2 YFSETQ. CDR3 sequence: CASSFRQGAVLETQYF. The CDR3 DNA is TGCGCCAGCAGCTTTCGGCAGGGGGCCGTATTGGAGACCCAGTACTTC.

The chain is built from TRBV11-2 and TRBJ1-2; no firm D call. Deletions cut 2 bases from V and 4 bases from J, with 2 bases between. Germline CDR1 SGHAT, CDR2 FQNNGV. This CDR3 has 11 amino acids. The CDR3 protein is CASSLSYGYTF. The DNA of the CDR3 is TGTGCCAGCAGCTTAAGCTATGGCTACACCTTC.

The CDR3 spells CASSLSPTKTEQYF. In DNA, the CDR3 is TGTGCCAGCAGCTTGAGCCCCACAAAGACCGAGCAGTACTTC. The chain uses TRBV5-6 and TRBJ2-7, with D hard to call. Per germline, CDR1 SGHDT and CDR2 YYEEEE. The length of the CDR3 is 14 residues. Trimming removed 1 base at V and 6 bases at J, with 14 bases between.

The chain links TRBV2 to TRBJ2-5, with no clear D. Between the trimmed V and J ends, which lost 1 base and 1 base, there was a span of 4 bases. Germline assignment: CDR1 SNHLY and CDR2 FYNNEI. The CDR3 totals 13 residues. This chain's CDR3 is CASSEDGQETQYF. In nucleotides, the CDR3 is TGTGCCAGCAGTGAAGACGGCCAAGAGACCCAGTACTTC.

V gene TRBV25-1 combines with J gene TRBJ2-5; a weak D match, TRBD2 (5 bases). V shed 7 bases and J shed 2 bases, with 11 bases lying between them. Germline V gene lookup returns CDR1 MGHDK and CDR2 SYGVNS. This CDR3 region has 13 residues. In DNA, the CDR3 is TGTGCCAGCAAAGAACCGGGACAAGAGACCCAGTACTTC. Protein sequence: CASKEPGQETQYF.

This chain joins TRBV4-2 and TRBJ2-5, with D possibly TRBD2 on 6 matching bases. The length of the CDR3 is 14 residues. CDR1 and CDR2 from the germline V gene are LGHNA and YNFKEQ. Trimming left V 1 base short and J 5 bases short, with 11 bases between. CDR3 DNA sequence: TGTGCCAGCAGCCAAGGAGACAGCGGGGAGACCCAGTACTTC. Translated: CASSQGDSGETQYF.

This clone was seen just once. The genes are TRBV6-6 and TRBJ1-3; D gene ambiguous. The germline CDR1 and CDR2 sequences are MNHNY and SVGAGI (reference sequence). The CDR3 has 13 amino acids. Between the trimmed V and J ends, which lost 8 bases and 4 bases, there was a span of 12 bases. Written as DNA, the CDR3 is TGTGCCAGCCTGGCCCCCGCGGGAAACACCATATATTTT. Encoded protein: CASLAPAGNTIYF.

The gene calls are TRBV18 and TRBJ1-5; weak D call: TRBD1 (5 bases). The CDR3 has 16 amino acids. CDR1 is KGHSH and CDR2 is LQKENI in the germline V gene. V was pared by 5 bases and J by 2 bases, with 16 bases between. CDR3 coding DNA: TGTGCCAGCTCAACGGGGGGGAGAAGGGGCAATCAGCCCCAGCATTTT. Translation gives CASSTGGRRGNQPQHF.

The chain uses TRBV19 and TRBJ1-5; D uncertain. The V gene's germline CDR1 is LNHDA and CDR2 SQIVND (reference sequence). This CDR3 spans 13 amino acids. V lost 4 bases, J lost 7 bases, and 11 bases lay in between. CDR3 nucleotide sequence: TGTGCCAGTAGTAGTGAGGTGACCCAGCCCCAGCATTTT. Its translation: CASSSEVTQPQHF.

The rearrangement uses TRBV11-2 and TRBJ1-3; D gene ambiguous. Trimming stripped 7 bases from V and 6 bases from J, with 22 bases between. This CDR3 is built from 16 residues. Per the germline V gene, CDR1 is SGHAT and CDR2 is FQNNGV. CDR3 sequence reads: CASTLEIGRPKNTIYF. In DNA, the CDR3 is TGTGCCAGCACCCTCGAAATAGGCCGGCCTAAAAACACCATATATTTT.

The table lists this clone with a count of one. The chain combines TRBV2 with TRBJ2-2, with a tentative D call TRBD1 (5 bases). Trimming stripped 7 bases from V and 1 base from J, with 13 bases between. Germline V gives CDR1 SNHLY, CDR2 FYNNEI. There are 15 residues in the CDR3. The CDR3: CASTRQSLNTGELFF. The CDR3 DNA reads TGTGCCAGCACACGACAGAGCCTGAACACCGGGGAGCTGTTTTTT.

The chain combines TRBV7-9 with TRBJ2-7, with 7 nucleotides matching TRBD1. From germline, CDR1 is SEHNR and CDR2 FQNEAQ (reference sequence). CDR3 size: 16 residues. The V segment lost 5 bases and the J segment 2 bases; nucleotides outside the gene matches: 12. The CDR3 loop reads CASSTRTDRSPYEQYF. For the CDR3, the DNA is TGTGCCAGCAGCACCCGTACGGACAGGTCACCCTACGAGCAGTACTTC.

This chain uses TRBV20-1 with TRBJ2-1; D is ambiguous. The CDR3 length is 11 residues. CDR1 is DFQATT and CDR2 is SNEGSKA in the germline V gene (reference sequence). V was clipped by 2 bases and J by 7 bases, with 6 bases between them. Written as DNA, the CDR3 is TGCAGTGCTAGACTCTGGAATGAGCAGTTCTTC. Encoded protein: CSARLWNEQFF.

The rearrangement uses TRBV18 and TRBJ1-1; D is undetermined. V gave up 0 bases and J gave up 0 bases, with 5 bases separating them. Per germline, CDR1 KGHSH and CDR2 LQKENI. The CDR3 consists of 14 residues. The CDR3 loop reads CASSPPNLNTEAFF. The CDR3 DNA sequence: TGTGCCAGCTCACCACCGAACCTGAACACTGAAGCTTTCTTT.

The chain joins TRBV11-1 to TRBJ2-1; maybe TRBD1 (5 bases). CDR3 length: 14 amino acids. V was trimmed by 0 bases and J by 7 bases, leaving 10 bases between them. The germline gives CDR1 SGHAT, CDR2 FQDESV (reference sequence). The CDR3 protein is CASSLAGNRNEQFF. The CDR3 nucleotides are TGTGCCAGCAGCTTAGCGGGGAACAGGAATGAGCAGTTCTTC.

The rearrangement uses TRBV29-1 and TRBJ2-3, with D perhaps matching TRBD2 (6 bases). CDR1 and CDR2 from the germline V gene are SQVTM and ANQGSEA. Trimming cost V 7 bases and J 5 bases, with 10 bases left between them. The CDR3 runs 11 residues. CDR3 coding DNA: TGCAGCGGAAGACTAGGAGATACGCAGTATTTT. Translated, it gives CSGRLGDTQYF.